These 25 T cell receptor beta chains were sequenced from one sample in a study of early T cells in non-severe SARS-CoV-2 infection. TCRdb reprocessed the 5' RACE reads with MiXCR, giving one entry per CDR3 protein. The sample holds under 60,000 distinct CDR3 sequences; over 8% are singletons and the top ten take approximately 5.7%. This material consisted of whole blood, taken at baseline. The receptors shown here come from an adult who was a healthcare worker with PCR-confirmed SARS-CoV-2 infection or an uninfected control (not recorded which).

Many counts were recorded for this clonotype. The CDR3 sequence is CASSMTSGSSEQFF. The CDR3 region has the DNA TGTGCCAGCAGTATGACTAGCGGGAGCAGTGAGCAGTTCTTC. The chain couples TRBV28 to TRBJ2-1, with TRBD2 identical over 12 bases. Per the germline V gene, CDR1 is MDHEN and CDR2 is SYDVKM. V shed 5 bases, J shed 9 bases, and the junction held 5 bases outside the gene matches. The CDR3 runs to 14 residues. The whole variable domain, remainder taken from reference TRBV28 and TRBJ2-1, is DVKVTQSSRYLVKRTGEKVFLECVQDMDHENMFWYRQDPGLGLRLIYFSYDVKMKEKGDIPEGYSVSREKKERFSLILESASTNQTSMYLCASSMTSGSSEQFFGPGTRLTVL.

This clonotype appeared a few times. The chain employs TRBV15 and TRBJ1-4, with no clear D. Germline CDR1 and CDR2: LNHNV and YYDKDF (reference sequence). The CDR3 spans 14 residues. The V gene lost 0 bases and the J gene lost 7 bases, with 9 bases spanning the gap. The CDR3 loop reads CATSRDVGSEKLFF. The CDR3 region has the DNA TGTGCCACCAGCAGAGATGTGGGGAGTGAAAAACTGTTTTTT. Together with reference TRBV15 and TRBJ1-4, the CDR3 gives the full variable domain: DAMVIQNPRYQVTQFGKPVTLSCSQTLNHNVMYWYQQKSSQAPKLLFHYYDKDFNNEADTPDNFQSRRPNTSFCFLDIRSPGLGDTAMYLCATSRDVGSEKLFFGSGTQLSVL.

This clonotype was observed a handful of times. This chain joins TRBV7-9 and TRBJ1-1; 8 positions agree with TRBD1. The CDR3 extends over 13 amino acids. In germline, CDR1 is SEHNR, CDR2 FQNEAQ (reference sequence). J lost 1 base, V lost 8 bases, and 3 bases had no gene match. The CDR3 DNA reads TGTGCCAGCGCGGGACAGGAGAACACTGAAGCTTTCTTT. Translated, it gives CASAGQENTEAFF.

There are many counts of this clonotype. The chain has TRBV11-2 and TRBJ2-1; D possibly corresponds to TRBD2 (6 bases). V shed 5 bases and J shed 5 bases, with 13 bases lying between them. The CDR3 extends over 14 amino acids. Per germline, CDR1 SGHAT and CDR2 FQNNGV. The CDR3 sequence: CASSPRLDDNEQFF. For the CDR3, the DNA is TGTGCCAGCAGCCCTCGACTAGACGACAATGAGCAGTTCTTC.

This clonotype was counted many times. The rearrangement links TRBV7-6 to TRBJ2-3, with 10 bases that match TRBD2. Germline V gives CDR1 SGHVS, CDR2 FNYEAQ. The CDR3 is made up of 18 amino acids. The V and J ends lost 1 base and 2 bases, in that order; junction bases with no gene match: 9. The DNA for the CDR3 is TGTGCCAGCAGCTTAGTAAGGGCTAGCGGGAGCCACACAGATACGCAGTATTTT. Protein product: CASSLVRASGSHTDTQYF.

The table lists this clonotype with a few counts. The J gene is TRBJ1-2, the V gene TRBV12-3 or TRBV12-4, with D possibly TRBD1 on 6 matching bases. Trimming cost V 6 bases and J 5 bases, with 10 bases left between them. The CDR3 sequence is 12 residues long. The CDR3 sequence: CASSPTGYGYTF. CDR3 in DNA: TGTGCCAGCAGCCCCACAGGGTATGGCTACACCTTC.

The CDR3 region is CASSPPGRYGYTF. The CDR3 bases are TGTGCCAGCAGTCCCCCTGGTCGGTACGGCTACACCTTC. The chain joins TRBV27 to TRBJ1-2; no reliable D call. V lost 5 bases, J lost 8 bases, and 15 bases lay in between. Per the germline V gene, CDR1 is MNHEY and CDR2 is SMNVEV (reference sequence). The CDR3 covers 13 residues.

This clonotype has more than one count but fewer than ten. The chain uses TRBV28 and TRBJ1-5; 8 bases agree with TRBD1. The ends lost 3 bases at V and 4 bases at J; junction bases unmatched: 5. The CDR3 is made up of 15 amino acids. CDR1 is MDHEN, CDR2 SYDVKM, per germline. The DNA for the CDR3 is TGTGCCAGCAGTTTGCGGCAGGGGGCTAATCAGCCCCAGCATTTT. Protein sequence: CASSLRQGANQPQHF.

The table lists this clonotype with many counts. V gene TRBV18 combines with J gene TRBJ1-2; D is undetermined. Germline V gives CDR1 KGHSH, CDR2 LQKENI. This CDR3 comprises 13 residues. The V and J ends lost 3 bases and 4 bases respectively, with 9 bases between them. CDR3 loop: CASSPADSYGYTF. For the CDR3, the DNA is TGTGCCAGCTCACCCGCTGATTCCTATGGCTACACCTTC. Variable domain in full (rest from reference TRBV18 and TRBJ1-2): NAGVMQNPRHLVRRRGQEARLRCSPMKGHSHVYWYRQLPEEGLKFMVYLQKENIIDESGMPKERFSAEFPKEGPSILRIQQVVRGDSAAYFCASSPADSYGYTFGSGTRLTVV.

J is TRBJ2-7 and V is TRBV15; possibly TRBD1 for D (6 bases). The length of the CDR3 is 17 residues. Trimming took 5 bases from V and 1 from J, leaving 21 bases between them. Germline lookup yields CDR1 LNHNV and CDR2 YYDKDF (reference sequence). The CDR3 sequence: CATSGFDTGTRSYEQYF. The CDR3 nucleotides are TGTGCCACCAGCGGGTTCGATACAGGGACAAGGTCCTACGAGCAGTACTTC.

The rearrangement joins TRBV20-1 to TRBJ1-3, with a possible D match to TRBD1 (6 bases). Trimming stripped 6 bases from V and 0 bases from J, with 18 bases between. The CDR3 is made up of 16 amino acids. Germline V gene sequence: CDR1 DFQATT, CDR2 SNEGSKA (reference sequence). DNA of the CDR3: TGCAGTGCAACTGAACAGGGAGGCTACTCTGGAAACACCATATATTTT. Translating gives CSATEQGGYSGNTIYF.

This clonotype was picked up many times. The chain is built from TRBV10-3 and TRBJ2-4; the D is unclear. The CDR3 contains 17 residues. Germline V gene sequence: CDR1 ENHRY, CDR2 SYGVKD. V was trimmed by 3 bases and J by 0 bases, leaving 15 bases between them. The CDR3 loop is CAISDTPPPLAKNIQYF. In DNA form, the CDR3 reads TGTGCCATCAGTGATACCCCCCCACCCTTAGCCAAAAACATTCAGTACTTC.

This clonotype was detected only a few times. The chain carries TRBV28 and TRBJ1-1, with D possibly matching TRBD1 (5 bases). V lost 11 bases, J lost 1 base, and 20 bases lay in between. The CDR3 loop spans 15 amino acids. Germline V lookup: CDR1 MDHEN, CDR2 SYDVKM. DNA for the CDR3: TGTGCCCACAAGGGTCCACAGGAATGGAACACTGAAGCTTTCTTT. Translating gives CAHKGPQEWNTEAFF.

The chain is built from TRBV30 and TRBJ1-3; 8 positions match TRBD1. Germline lookup yields CDR1 GTSNPN and CDR2 SVGIG (reference sequence). CDR3 size: 14 residues. V was clipped by 4 bases and J by 4 bases; unmatched bases: 6. The CDR3 region is CAWKDRAHGNTIYF. As DNA, the CDR3 is TGTGCCTGGAAGGACAGGGCTCACGGAAACACCATATATTTT.

The chain recombines TRBV4-3 with TRBJ1-2; D gene unclear. V was shortened by 4 bases and J by 1 base, with 10 bases between the two germline ends. In germline, CDR1 is LGHNA, CDR2 YSLEER. This CDR3 contains 14 residues. This CDR3 reads CASSREHSNYGYTF. The CDR3 region has the DNA TGCGCCAGCAGCCGCGAACATAGTAACTATGGCTACACCTTC.

At least ten counts were recorded for this clonotype. The chain recombines TRBV3-1 with TRBJ1-2; D is unresolved. The CDR3 is 16 amino acids. Germline CDR1 reads LGHDT; CDR2 reads YNNKEL (reference sequence). V lost 3 bases, J lost 2 bases, and 16 bases lay in between. CDR3 bases: TGTGCCAGCAGCCACCCGCCAGGTACAGAAAACTATGGCTACACCTTC. It specifies CASSHPPGTENYGYTF.

This clonotype was recorded many times. The CDR3 DNA reads as TGCAGTGCTCACTCAAGAAGCACAGATACGCAGTATTTT. It translates to CSAHSRSTDTQYF. The genes are TRBV20-1 and TRBJ2-3; D is undetermined. This CDR3 is built from 13 residues. The V gene lost 5 bases and the J gene lost 0 bases, with 9 bases spanning the gap. In germline, CDR1 is DFQATT, CDR2 SNEGSKA (reference sequence).

By its share, this clonotype is medium-sized. V gene TRBV27 combines with J gene TRBJ1-2; TRBD1 agrees at 7 bases. V dropped 6 bases and J dropped 4; count of bases not matched to a gene: 8. CDR3 length equals 14 residues. Germline CDR1 MNHEY, CDR2 SMNVEV (reference sequence). CDR3 residues: CASSRGQTRYGYTF. The DNA of the CDR3 is TGTGCCAGCAGCCGGGGACAGACCCGCTATGGCTACACCTTC.

This clonotype was found many times. The chain recombines TRBV6-5 with TRBJ2-1; 11 positions agree with TRBD2. The germline gives CDR1 MNHEY, CDR2 SVGAGI. The J segment lost 2 bases and the V segment lost 4 bases, leaving 4 bases of the junction unmatched. The CDR3 has 16 amino acids. Here the CDR3 reads CASSSVAGGAYNEQFF. CDR3 in DNA: TGTGCCAGCAGTTCCGTAGCGGGGGGGGCCTACAATGAGCAGTTCTTC.

In its sample, this clonotype is medium-sized. This chain connects TRBV15 to TRBJ2-1, with a possible D match to TRBD2 (6 bases). The V gene lost 3 bases and the J gene lost 6 bases, with 15 bases spanning the gap. The CDR3 is 15 residues long. Germline values: CDR1 LNHNV, CDR2 YYDKDF (reference sequence). CDR3 residues: CATSSYSGPFNEQFF. The CDR3 nucleotides read TGTGCCACCAGCAGTTATAGCGGTCCTTTCAATGAGCAGTTCTTC.

This clonotype was detected only a few times. V usage is TRBV11-2 and J usage is TRBJ2-7; possible D gene TRBD2, 5 bases. Germline assignment: CDR1 SGHAT and CDR2 FQNNGV. Trimming removed 6 bases from V and 0 bases from J, with 15 bases in between. This CDR3 has 15 amino acids. The CDR3 DNA reads TGTGCCAGCAGTTCCATTGGTGGGAGCTCCTACGAGCAGTACTTC. It specifies CASSSIGGSSYEQYF.

The V call is TRBV2, the J call TRBJ1-6; 7 nucleotides line up with TRBD1. V shed 3 bases and J 6 bases; nucleotides not matched to a gene: 5. Per the germline V gene, CDR1 is SNHLY and CDR2 is FYNNEI. The CDR3 is 15 residues long. The CDR3, as DNA: TGTGCCAGCAGTGATTTGACAGGGACTAATTCACCCCTCCACTTT. Protein product: CASSDLTGTNSPLHF.

This clonotype came up a few times. The chain couples TRBV18 to TRBJ2-1, with 7 bases fitting TRBD2. Trimming cost V 4 bases and J 3 bases; bases outside gene matches: 6. Germline lookup yields CDR1 KGHSH and CDR2 LQKENI. The CDR3 consists of 15 residues. The CDR3 DNA reads as TGTGCCAGCTCACTGGCGGGAGCGAACTACAATGAGCAGTTCTTC. Translating gives CASSLAGANYNEQFF.

The chain couples TRBV9 to TRBJ2-1, with 8 bases that match TRBD2. With 0 bases clipped from V and 7 bases from J, the junction kept 6 bases outside the gene matches. Germline CDR1 SGDLS, CDR2 YYNGEE. CDR3 length: 15 amino acids. CDR3 DNA sequence: TGTGCCAGCAGCGTAGATCAGCGGGGGTCGAATGAGCAGTTCTTC. Translation gives CASSVDQRGSNEQFF.

The chain uses TRBV6-5 and TRBJ1-3; no clear D. CDR3 length equals 15 residues. V was shortened by 6 bases and J by 0 bases, with 12 bases between the two germline ends. The germline V gene encodes CDR1 MNHEY and CDR2 SVGAGI. The CDR3, as DNA: TGTGCCAGCAGCCCCGGGATTATCTCTGGAAACACCATATATTTT. Its protein product is CASSPGIISGNTIYF.